This record looks at one TCR beta chain sequence and its context. This specimen belongs to a study of cytomegalovirus exposure and HLA in healthy donors. Some clones are missing from TCRdb's copy, which holds only in-frame ones; the method was immunoSEQ multiplex PCR. The table includes around 100,000 clones, around 96% detected once. Trimming pared 3 bases from V and 0 bases from J, leaving 20 bases between. CDR1 is KGHSH and CDR2 is LQKENI in the germline V gene. This CDR3 comprises 18 residues. Sequenced input: PBMCs. The chain recombines TRBV18 with TRBJ1-2; D is perhaps TRBD1 (6 bases). This TCR was recovered from a woman aged 18 to 35 in good health and CMV-seronegative. CDR3 sequence reads: CASSPTQVPDRTNYGYTF. In DNA form, the CDR3 reads TGTGCCAGCTCACCCACCCAGGTGCCCGACAGGACTAACTATGGCTACACCTTC. Using reference TRBV18 and TRBJ1-2 for the parts outside the CDR3, the full variable domain is NAGVMQNPRHLVRRRGQEARLRCSPMKGHSHVYWYRQLPEEGLKFMVYLQKENIIDESGMPKERFSAEFPKEGPSILRIQQVVRGDSAAYFCASSPTQVPDRTNYGYTFGSGTRLTVV.